This T cell receptor beta chain was documented in a study of blood T cell repertoires in COVID-19. About the study: The analysed material was cDNA or gDNA that came from T cells, B-cell-depleted T cells, or PBMCs.

Notes on this clone: The junction shows a germline mismatch at one end, possibly a read error.

Germline loops: CDR1 MDHEN, CDR2 SYDVKM. The CDR3 extends over 11 amino acids. Original processing methods: Estimation of nucleated cell counts relied on the amplification of reference gene primers. TCRdb keeps only in-frame clones here, not all; method: immunoSEQ multiplex PCR. D and trimming come from the DNA, and the V and J calls and clone size come from that table. In the table there are about 170,000 clones, around 85% of which are singletons. This chain joins TRBV28 and TRBJ1-3, with TRBD1 matching 11 bases. The sample was peripheral blood. The receptor comes from a woman older than 75 with COVID-19, enrolled during active disease. The CDR3 bases are TGTGCCAGCAGCCGGGACAGGGGGACGGATTTT. It is translated as CASSRDRGTDF.